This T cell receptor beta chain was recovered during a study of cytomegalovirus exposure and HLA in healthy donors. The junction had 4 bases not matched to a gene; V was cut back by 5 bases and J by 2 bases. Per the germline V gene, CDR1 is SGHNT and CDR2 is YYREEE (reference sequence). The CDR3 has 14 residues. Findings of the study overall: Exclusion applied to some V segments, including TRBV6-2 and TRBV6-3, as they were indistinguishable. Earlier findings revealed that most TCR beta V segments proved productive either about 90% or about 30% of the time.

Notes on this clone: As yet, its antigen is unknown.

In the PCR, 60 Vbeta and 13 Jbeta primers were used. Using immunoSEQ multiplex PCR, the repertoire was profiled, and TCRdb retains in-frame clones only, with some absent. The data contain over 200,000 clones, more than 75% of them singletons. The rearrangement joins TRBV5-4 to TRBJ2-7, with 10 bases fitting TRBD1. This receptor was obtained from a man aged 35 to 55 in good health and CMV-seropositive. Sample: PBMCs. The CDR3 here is CASSPGTGAYEQYF. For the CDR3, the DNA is TGTGCCAGCAGTCCCGGGACAGGGGCCTACGAGCAGTACTTC. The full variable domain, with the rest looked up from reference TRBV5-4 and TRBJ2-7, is ETGVTQSPTHLIKTRGQQVTLRCSSQSGHNTVSWYQQALGQGPQFIFQYYREEENGRGNFPPRFSGLQFPNYSSELNVNALELDDSALYLCASSPGTGAYEQYFGPGTRLTVT.